The 31 T cell receptor beta chains below come from one sample, sequenced in a study of shared clonotypes between healthy human individuals. Sequencing was performed with immunoSEQ multiplex PCR; in TCRdb, only in-frame clones are kept and a portion is missing. The sample gives roughly 2 million clones, 85% to 95% of which show up once; 0.13% is in the top ten. Sequenced: naive CD4+ T cells sorted from blood. The sample's subset: CD45RA+ positively selected. Receptor source: a young man in good health.

The chain's CDR3 is CASSFGNLQETQYF. As DNA, the CDR3 is TGTGCCAGCAGTTTCGGGAACCTCCAAGAGACCCAGTACTTC. The chain is built from TRBV28 and TRBJ2-5; a possible D gene is TRBD2 (5 bases). This CDR3 is 14 amino acids long. V lost 3 bases, J lost 1 base, and 9 bases lay in between. Germline assignment: CDR1 MDHEN and CDR2 SYDVKM.

V gene TRBV2 combines with J gene TRBJ1-1; D unresolved. V lost 6 bases and J 0 bases, leaving 8 bases between the germline ends. The CDR3 extends over 13 amino acids. Germline lookup yields CDR1 SNHLY and CDR2 FYNNEI. In nucleotides, the CDR3 is TGTGCCAGCAGGAAGGAGATGAACACTGAAGCTTTCTTT. Protein sequence: CASRKEMNTEAFF. The full variable domain, with the rest looked up from reference TRBV2 and TRBJ1-1, is EPEVTQTPSHQVTQMGQEVILRCVPISNHLYFYWYRQILGQKVEFLVSFYNNEISEKSEIFDDQFSVERPDGSNFTLKIRSTKLEDSAMYFCASRKEMNTEAFFGQGTRLTVV.

The J gene is TRBJ2-7, the V gene TRBV6-5; tentatively, D is TRBD1 (6 bases). Trimming removed 6 bases at V and 3 bases at J, with 12 bases between. Germline-derived CDR1 and CDR2 are MNHEY and SVGAGI. The CDR3 is 13 amino acids. The chain's CDR3 is CASSPRDNYEQYF. The CDR3, as DNA: TGTGCCAGCAGCCCTCGGGACAACTACGAGCAGTACTTC.

The rearrangement links TRBV9 to TRBJ1-1; 7 bases are a match to TRBD1. The CDR3 spans 16 residues. CDR1 SGDLS and CDR2 YYNGEE come from the germline V gene. Unmatched junction bases numbered 11, after V lost 5 bases and J lost 1 base. CDR3 nucleotides: TGTGCCAGCAGGCCCGGAGGGACAGCGGAGAACACTGAAGCTTTCTTT. Amino acids: CASRPGGTAENTEAFF.

About this clone itself: The junction departs from the called germline gene at one end, perhaps through a read error. The J gene is TRBJ2-7, the V gene TRBV6-4; D unclear. The germline V gene encodes CDR1 MRHNA and CDR2 SNTAGT. CDR3 length equals 10 residues. The CDR3 sequence is CASSDFRRDF. The CDR3 region has the DNA TGTGCCAGCAGTGACTTCAGACGGGACTTC.

The chain combines TRBV13 with TRBJ2-7, with D possibly called TRBD1 or TRBD2 (5 bases each). The germline gives CDR1 PRHDT, CDR2 FYEKMQ (reference sequence). This CDR3 comprises 14 residues. Trimming cost V 5 bases and J 3 bases, with 14 bases left between them. CDR3 sequence: CASSPTGTYYEQYF. CDR3 sequence (DNA): TGTGCCAGCAGCCCGACCGGGACCTACTACGAGCAGTACTTC.

This clone was seen once. As DNA, the CDR3 is TGTGCCAGTAGTATAGCCTCCGGCTCTGGAAACACCATATATTTT. Protein: CASSIASGSGNTIYF. The V and J genes are TRBV19 and TRBJ1-3; D is unresolved. Germline CDR1 reads LNHDA; CDR2 reads SQIVND (reference sequence). Trimming took 1 base from V and 0 from J, leaving 7 bases between them. The CDR3 has 15 amino acids.

This clone has only one observation. The chain employs TRBV7-2 and TRBJ2-1; no clear D. Trimming shortened V by 5 bases and J by 3 bases, and 2 bases separated the two germline ends. Germline CDR1 and CDR2: SGHTA and FQGNSA. This CDR3 comprises 11 residues. In DNA form, the CDR3 reads TGTGCCAGCAGCGGCTACAATGAGCAGTTCTTC. This gives the protein CASSGYNEQFF.

The chain combines TRBV6-5 with TRBJ2-5; 11 nucleotides align to TRBD2. This CDR3 region has 15 residues. Germline CDR1 is MNHEY and CDR2 is SVGAGI. V lost 4 bases to trimming and J lost 4 bases; unmatched junction nucleotides: 5. DNA for the CDR3: TGTGCCAGCAGTTCTTTAGCGGGAGGGCCAGAGACCCAGTACTTC. Residues: CASSSLAGGPETQYF.

The chain employs TRBV27 and TRBJ1-5; TRBD1 might be the D (5 bases). The length of the CDR3 is 15 residues. CDR1 MNHEY and CDR2 SMNVEV come from the germline V gene (reference sequence). Trimming left V 2 bases short and J 0 bases short, with 8 bases between. The CDR3 DNA reads TGTGCCAGCAGTTTACAGGGCCATAGCAATCAGCCCCAGCATTTT. Translated, it gives CASSLQGHSNQPQHF.

The chain couples TRBV28 to TRBJ1-4; D gene ambiguous. Germline lookup yields CDR1 MDHEN and CDR2 SYDVKM. CDR3 length: 15 residues. Trimming stripped 8 bases from V and 10 bases from J, with 23 bases between. CDR3 protein: CASSPMSQEGAKLFF. As DNA, the CDR3 is TGTGCCAGCTCACCCATGTCGCAGGAAGGTGCAAAACTGTTTTTT.

This clone was recorded once. This chain joins TRBV6-1 and TRBJ1-5; D is ambiguous. Trimming removed 7 bases at V and 2 bases at J, with 12 bases between. The length of the CDR3 is 14 residues. The germline CDR1 and CDR2 sequences are MNHNS and SASEGT. In DNA, the CDR3 is TGTGCCAGCATTAGTAGGACGGGCAATCAGCCCCAGCATTTT. Protein product: CASISRTGNQPQHF.

The V gene is TRBV10-1, the J gene TRBJ1-1; D might be TRBD1 (6 bases). Trimming cost V 8 bases and J 1 base, with 20 bases left between them. This CDR3 is built from 16 residues. Germline CDR1 reads WNHNN; CDR2 reads SYGVQD (reference sequence). CDR3 coding DNA: TGCGCCAGCGTTACTCCCCCGGGACAAAAGAACACTGAAGCTTTCTTT. Amino acid sequence: CASVTPPGQKNTEAFF.

The chain joins TRBV5-1 to TRBJ1-4; unclear D gene. The CDR3 extends over 17 amino acids. The germline CDR1 and CDR2 sequences are SGHRS and YFSETQ. Deletions cut 1 base from V and 4 bases from J, with 17 bases between. The chain's CDR3 is CASSLYPLDGNNEKLFF. CDR3 coding DNA: TGCGCCAGCAGCTTGTACCCCCTCGACGGGAATAATGAAAAACTGTTTTTT.

This clone appeared once. This rearrangement joins TRBV9 to TRBJ2-3, with 10 nucleotides matching TRBD1. Germline V gene sequence: CDR1 SGDLS, CDR2 YYNGEE. After removal of 2 bases from V and 1 base from J, the junction contained 1 base not matched to a gene. The CDR3 extends over 15 amino acids. The CDR3 spells CASSVTGGRTDTQYF. CDR3 nucleotide sequence: TGTGCCAGCAGCGTGACAGGGGGCCGCACAGATACGCAGTATTTT. Variable domain in full (rest from reference TRBV9 and TRBJ2-3): DSGVTQTPKHLITATGQRVTLRCSPRSGDLSVYWYQQSLDQGLQFLIQYYNGEERAKGNILERFSAQQFPDLHSELNLSSLELGDSALYFCASSVTGGRTDTQYFGPGTRLTVL.

The chain joins TRBV5-1 to TRBJ2-5; 10 nucleotides line up with TRBD2. The germline gives CDR1 SGHRS, CDR2 YFSETQ. The J segment lost 5 bases and the V segment lost 5 bases, leaving 12 bases of the junction unmatched. This CDR3 region has 16 residues. The CDR3 DNA is TGCGCCAGCAGTCAACTAGCGGGGTCACCCTTCGAGACCCAGTACTTC. It yields the protein CASSQLAGSPFETQYF.

CDR3 in DNA: TGCGCCAGCAGCAGGGACAGGGTGAATACTAATGAAAAACTGTTTTTT. Translated: CASSRDRVNTNEKLFF. The V gene is TRBV5-1, the J gene TRBJ1-4; 9 bases map to TRBD1. With 4 bases clipped from V and 2 bases from J, the junction kept 6 bases outside the gene matches. CDR3 length equals 16 residues. Looked up from germline, CDR1 is SGHRS and CDR2 is YFSETQ.

This chain connects TRBV28 to TRBJ2-7; TRBD1 aligns across 7 bases. Trimming removed 3 bases from V and 0 bases from J; junction bases left unmatched: 8. This CDR3 has 16 amino acids. The V gene's germline CDR1 is MDHEN and CDR2 SYDVKM. The CDR3 loop reads CASSFNRGLSSYEQYF. The CDR3 region has the DNA TGTGCCAGCAGTTTTAACAGGGGCCTCAGCTCCTACGAGCAGTACTTC. Filled out from reference TRBV28 and TRBJ2-7, the complete variable domain reads DVKVTQSSRYLVKRTGEKVFLECVQDMDHENMFWYRQDPGLGLRLIYFSYDVKMKEKGDIPEGYSVSREKKERFSLILESASTNQTSMYLCASSFNRGLSSYEQYFGPGTRLTVT.

Worth noting for this clone: Other DNA sequences in the sample encode the same CDR3. The chain joins TRBV18 to TRBJ1-2; no clear D. The ends were cut back, 3 bases at V and 5 bases at J, with 10 bases in the middle. Germline CDR1 and CDR2: KGHSH and LQKENI. CDR3 length equals 13 residues. The CDR3 reads CASSPDSEYGYTF. The CDR3 region has the DNA TGTGCCAGCTCACCTGACTCTGAGTATGGCTACACCTTC.

The J gene is TRBJ1-1, the V gene TRBV25-1; TRBD1 matches 7 bases. The germline V gene encodes CDR1 MGHDK and CDR2 SYGVNS. The V and J ends lost 10 bases and 2 bases, in that order; junction bases with no gene match: 7. The CDR3 has 13 amino acids. In DNA form, the CDR3 reads TGTGCCACCCGGGACAGACTTAACACTGAAGCTTTCTTT. Its translation: CATRDRLNTEAFF.

V gene TRBV2 combines with J gene TRBJ2-2, with 7 bases fitting TRBD1. J was trimmed by 0 bases and V by 6 bases; bases with no gene match: 4. Looked up from germline, CDR1 is SNHLY and CDR2 is FYNNEI. The CDR3 contains 15 residues. Written as DNA, the CDR3 is TGTGCCAGCAGGGGCAGGGGGACGAACACCGGGGAGCTGTTTTTT. Protein sequence: CASRGRGTNTGELFF.

This chain joins TRBV5-8 and TRBJ1-4, with TRBD1 identical over 9 bases. Germline loops: CDR1 SGHTS, CDR2 YDEGEE. V dropped 7 bases and J dropped 7; count of bases not matched to a gene: 5. The CDR3 runs 13 residues. The CDR3, as DNA: TGTGCCAGCCACACAGGGGGCACTGAAAAACTGTTTTTT. It translates to CASHTGGTEKLFF.

The chain joins TRBV7-2 to TRBJ2-1; 11 bases fit TRBD2. V lost 3 bases and J lost 9; bases outside the gene matches: 13. Germline CDR1 reads SGHTA; CDR2 reads FQGNSA. The CDR3 extends over 17 amino acids. CDR3 DNA: TGTGCCAGCAGCTTCCAAGGTCTAGCGGGAGGAAGGGGTGAGCAGTTCTTC. This translates into CASSFQGLAGGRGEQFF.

The chain recombines TRBV2 with TRBJ1-6; perhaps TRBD1 as D (5 bases). CDR1 and CDR2 (germline): SNHLY, FYNNEI. V was shortened by 2 bases and J by 4 bases, with 15 bases between the two germline ends. This CDR3 is built from 17 residues. The CDR3 DNA follows: TGTGCCAGCAGTGAAATGGCAGGGAAGAGGTATAATTCACCCCTCCACTTT. Translating gives CASSEMAGKRYNSPLHF.

The chain combines TRBV18 with TRBJ2-7; D is perhaps TRBD1 (5 bases). V lost 3 bases and J lost 3, with 12 bases in between. Germline V gene lookup returns CDR1 KGHSH and CDR2 LQKENI. This CDR3 contains 14 residues. CDR3 DNA: TGTGCCAGCTCACCTAATATAGGGGTCTACGAGCAGTACTTC. Its protein product is CASSPNIGVYEQYF.

The rearrangement links TRBV29-1 to TRBJ1-1; D is perhaps TRBD1 (5 bases). CDR1 SQVTM and CDR2 ANQGSEA come from the germline V gene. V was pared by 2 bases and J by 4 bases, with 14 bases between. The CDR3 has 14 amino acids. The CDR3 DNA reads as TGCAGCGTTGAACACGGGGGATCTGTCACTGAAGCTTTCTTT. Translated: CSVEHGGSVTEAFF.

The V and J genes are TRBV28 and TRBJ2-3; maybe TRBD2 (7 bases). Germline V gives CDR1 MDHEN, CDR2 SYDVKM. This CDR3 region has 15 residues. V was cut by 2 bases and J by 6 bases, with 15 bases left in between. CDR3 in DNA: TGTGCCAGCAGTTTAACAGGGAGGGGGGTGGATACGCAGTATTTT. It codes for CASSLTGRGVDTQYF.

The V and J genes are TRBV7-2 and TRBJ2-7; D ambiguous. This CDR3 spans 15 amino acids. Germline V CDR1 and CDR2: SGHTA, FQGNSA. V was clipped by 1 base and J by 2 bases, with 12 bases between them. In DNA form, the CDR3 reads TGTGCCAGCAGCTTAGGTATGTCGACCCCCTACGAGCAGTACTTC. This gives the protein CASSLGMSTPYEQYF.

This clone was detected only once. V is TRBV9 and J is TRBJ2-7, with D possibly called TRBD1 or TRBD2 (5 bases each). V lost 4 bases, J lost 2 bases, and 19 bases lay in between. There are 16 residues in the CDR3. Germline loops: CDR1 SGDLS, CDR2 YYNGEE. This CDR3 reads CASSSTGGLGAYEQYF. As DNA, the CDR3 is TGTGCCAGCAGCTCAACCGGCGGGCTAGGGGCCTACGAGCAGTACTTC. Complete variable domain (other parts from reference TRBV9 and TRBJ2-7): DSGVTQTPKHLITATGQRVTLRCSPRSGDLSVYWYQQSLDQGLQFLIQYYNGEERAKGNILERFSAQQFPDLHSELNLSSLELGDSALYFCASSSTGGLGAYEQYFGPGTRLTVT.

A word on this clone: Other DNA sequences in this specimen translate into the identical CDR3. The V call is TRBV5-4, the J call TRBJ2-3, with TRBD2 matching over 7 bases. This CDR3 has 13 amino acids. V lost 3 bases to trimming and J lost 3 bases; unmatched junction nucleotides: 1. Looked up from germline, CDR1 is SGHNT and CDR2 is YYREEE (reference sequence). CDR3 sequence: CASSSGGTDTQYF. CDR3 coding DNA: TGTGCCAGCAGCTCCGGGGGGACAGATACGCAGTATTTT.

This clone was detected once. The chain has TRBV5-1 and TRBJ2-5; 10 nucleotides line up with TRBD1. Germline V CDR1 and CDR2: SGHRS, YFSETQ. The CDR3 consists of 15 residues. The junction had 10 bases not matched to a gene; V was cut back by 7 bases and J by 4 bases. The CDR3 is CASCSTGGLGETQYF. In DNA, the CDR3 is TGCGCCAGCTGTTCGACAGGGGGCCTGGGAGAGACCCAGTACTTC.